This record concerns one T cell receptor beta chain sequence. No antigen is known for it. TCRdb used MiXCR to reprocess the 5' RACE reads, holding one entry per CDR3 protein. The table has 350,000 to 450,000 distinct CDR3 sequences, about 19% seen once. From germline, CDR1 is ENHRY and CDR2 SYGVKD. With 10 bases clipped from V and 4 bases from J, the junction kept 10 bases outside the gene matches. The CDR3 sequence is 14 residues long. This record belongs to a study of T-cell memory formation after mild COVID-19. Study details: TCR clusters largely stayed donor specific.

The study, taken as a whole, reports: Confirmation of SARS-CoV-2 specificity was lacking for second-wave clones peaking day 37. CD4+ bias marked clones expanding day 15 to 37, unlike balanced contracting clones. CM and EM subsets held most contracting CD4+ clones; EMRA held CD8+ ones.

The chain has TRBV10-3 and TRBJ1-1, with TRBD1 matching over 9 bases. The sequenced sample consisted of PBMCs or a T cell subset sorted from them (not recorded which). The clonotype originates from an adult woman who had mild COVID-19 (a few samples of this study predate the infection). Cell type and time point are not known. The DNA for the CDR3 is TGTGCCACCAGCCTCCGGGACAGGGCCACTGAAGCTTTCTTT. As protein: CATSLRDRATEAFF.